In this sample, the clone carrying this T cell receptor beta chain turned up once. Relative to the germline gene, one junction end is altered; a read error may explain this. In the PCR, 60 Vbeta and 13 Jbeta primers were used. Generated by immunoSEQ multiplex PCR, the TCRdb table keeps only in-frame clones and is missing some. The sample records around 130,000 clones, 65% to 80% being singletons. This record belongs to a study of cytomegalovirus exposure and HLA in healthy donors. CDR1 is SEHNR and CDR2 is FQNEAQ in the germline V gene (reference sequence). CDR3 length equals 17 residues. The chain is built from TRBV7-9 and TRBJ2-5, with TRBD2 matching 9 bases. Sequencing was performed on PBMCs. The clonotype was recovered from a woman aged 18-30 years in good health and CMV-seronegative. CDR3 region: CSSSSQREEMFQETQYF. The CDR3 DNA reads TGTTCCAGCAGCTCGCAGCGGGAGGAGATGTTTCAAGAGACCCAGTACTTC.